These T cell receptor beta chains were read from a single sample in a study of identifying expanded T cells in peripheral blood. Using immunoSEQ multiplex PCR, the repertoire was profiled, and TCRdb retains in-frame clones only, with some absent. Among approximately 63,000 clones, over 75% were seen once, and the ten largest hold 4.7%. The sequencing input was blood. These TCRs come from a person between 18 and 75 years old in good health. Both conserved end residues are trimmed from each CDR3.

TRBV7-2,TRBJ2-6,ASRLTGAGANVLT
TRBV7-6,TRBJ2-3,ASSLEGGPDTQY
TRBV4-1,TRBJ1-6,ASSQFWAGGKDFYNSPLH
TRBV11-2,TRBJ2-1,ASRYGTFAYNEQF
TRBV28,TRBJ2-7,ASNRQGGAYEQY
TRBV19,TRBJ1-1,ASSRQGSRANTEAF
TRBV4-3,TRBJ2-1,ASSQSRGTPSHNEQF
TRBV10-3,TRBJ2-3,AISESKAEAQY
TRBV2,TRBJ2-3,ASSEVGEWRADTQY
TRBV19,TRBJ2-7,ATRTSTGLGEQY
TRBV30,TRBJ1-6,AWSVLDRGSPLH
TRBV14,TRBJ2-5,ASSHRTGGRVTQY
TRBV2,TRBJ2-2,ASSVRAGGLYTGELF
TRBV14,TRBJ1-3,ASSQEILSGNTIY
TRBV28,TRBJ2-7,ATWGLAGGIYEQY
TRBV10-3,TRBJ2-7,AIRDRSYEQY
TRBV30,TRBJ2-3,AWSASTDTQY
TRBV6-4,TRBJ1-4,ASSGPRGQGDEKLF
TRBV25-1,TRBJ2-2,ASSEWSDITGELF
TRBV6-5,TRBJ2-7,ASSYRTGFYEQY
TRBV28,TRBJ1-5,ASSFGGGAANQPQH
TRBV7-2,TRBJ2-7,ASSIIRGLYEQY
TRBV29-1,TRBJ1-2,SVAGGEINYGYT
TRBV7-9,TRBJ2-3,ASSLVNQRDQYTQY
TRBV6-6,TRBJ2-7,ASSYLQGFYEQY
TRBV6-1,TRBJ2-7,ASSEGTGSYYEQY
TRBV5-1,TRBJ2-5,ASSPVGGTVLEETQY
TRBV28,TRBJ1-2,ASSRQGAVFEGYT
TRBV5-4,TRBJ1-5,ASSWDSEPNQPQH
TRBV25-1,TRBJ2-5,ASSGTGVQETQY
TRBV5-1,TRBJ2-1,ASSVRQQTNEQF
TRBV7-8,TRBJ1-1,ASSHGGEVTEAF
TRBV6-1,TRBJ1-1,ASSKANTAF
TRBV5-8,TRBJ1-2,ASSRGDGNYGYT
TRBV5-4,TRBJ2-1,ASSSRTDYVDEQF
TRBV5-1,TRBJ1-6,ASSLARGADSPLH
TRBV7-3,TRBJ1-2,ASSRSGDRVRGYT
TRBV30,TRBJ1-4,AWSVRGRPTNEKLF